Sequencing of this T cell receptor beta chain was carried out in a study of cytomegalovirus exposure and HLA in healthy donors. The overall study: When 398 donors were genotyped, approximately 81% of them were found to fall in the Caucasian-associated ancestry cluster. Findings and limits, study-wide: The majority of CMV-associated TCR beta chains were reported as apparently HLA-restricted in a later analysis.

Use of 60 Vbeta and 13 Jbeta primers characterized the PCR. Measured with immunoSEQ multiplex PCR; TCRdb has only the in-frame clones, and not every one. The sample has about 160,000 clones; roughly 70% are singletons. About this clone: Its antigen is unknown.

The receptor comes from a woman aged 45 to 65 in good health and CMV-seropositive. Input material: PBMCs.

Here the CDR3 reads CASSPGGNTEAFF. The CDR3, as DNA: TGTGCCAGCAGCCCAGGGGGGAACACTGAAGCTTTCTTT. The V and J genes are TRBV9 and TRBJ1-1; TRBD1 aligns across 7 bases. Germline CDR1 is SGDLS and CDR2 is YYNGEE. The ends lost 4 bases at V and 1 base at J; junction bases unmatched: 1. CDR3 length: 13 residues.